This entry concerns a single TCR beta chain. The sample is drawn from a study of blood T cell repertoires in COVID-19. Overall study context: PBMCs, B-cell-depleted T cells, or T cells were the source of the cDNA or gDNA that made up the material.

This CDR3 contains 16 residues. Germline V lookup: CDR1 MNHNY, CDR2 SVGAGI (reference sequence). Trimming cost V 3 bases and J 5 bases; bases outside gene matches: 8. The table came from immunoSEQ multiplex PCR; TCRdb's copy has only in-frame clones and leaves some out. Of roughly 300,000 clones in the sample, 89% were seen once. The clonotype comes from a man younger than 30 who had recovered from COVID-19. The chain joins TRBV6-6 to TRBJ2-2; 8 bases match TRBD1. The sample consisted of peripheral blood. The CDR3 bases are TGTGCCAGCAGTTATGGGGCAGGGGGCTGGACCGGGGAGCTGTTTTTT. It encodes CASSYGAGGWTGELFF.